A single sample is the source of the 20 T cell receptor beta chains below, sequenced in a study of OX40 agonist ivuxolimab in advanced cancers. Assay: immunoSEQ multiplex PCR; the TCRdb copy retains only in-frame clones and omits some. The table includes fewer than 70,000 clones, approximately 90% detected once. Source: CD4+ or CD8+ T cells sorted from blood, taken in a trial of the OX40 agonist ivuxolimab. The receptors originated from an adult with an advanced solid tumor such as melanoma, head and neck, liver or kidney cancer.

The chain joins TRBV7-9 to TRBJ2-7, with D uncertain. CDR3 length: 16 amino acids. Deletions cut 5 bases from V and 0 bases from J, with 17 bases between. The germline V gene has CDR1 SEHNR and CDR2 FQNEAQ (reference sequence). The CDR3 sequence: CASSPRVGTYSYEQYF. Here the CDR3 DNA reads TGTGCCAGCAGCCCTAGGGTGGGCACTTACTCCTACGAGCAGTACTTC. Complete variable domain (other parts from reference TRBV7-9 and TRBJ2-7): DTGVSQNPRHKITKRGQNVTFRCDPISEHNRLYWYRQTLGQGPEFLTYFQNEAQLEKSRLLSDRFSAERPKGSFSTLEIQRTEQGDSAMYLCASSPRVGTYSYEQYFGPGTRLTVT.

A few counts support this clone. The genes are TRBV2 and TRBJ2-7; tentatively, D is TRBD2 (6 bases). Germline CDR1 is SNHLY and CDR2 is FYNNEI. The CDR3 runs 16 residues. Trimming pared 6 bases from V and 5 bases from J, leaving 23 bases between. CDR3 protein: CASSGRNPGLEDEQYF. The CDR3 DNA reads TGTGCCAGCAGCGGTCGGAACCCGGGACTGGAAGACGAGCAGTACTTC.

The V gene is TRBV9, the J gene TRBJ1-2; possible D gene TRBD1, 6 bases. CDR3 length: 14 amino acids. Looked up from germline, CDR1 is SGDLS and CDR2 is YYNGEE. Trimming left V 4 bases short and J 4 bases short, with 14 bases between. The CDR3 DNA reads TGTGCCAGCAGCCCCTCGGGGGGGGCCTATGGCTACACCTTC. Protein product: CASSPSGGAYGYTF.

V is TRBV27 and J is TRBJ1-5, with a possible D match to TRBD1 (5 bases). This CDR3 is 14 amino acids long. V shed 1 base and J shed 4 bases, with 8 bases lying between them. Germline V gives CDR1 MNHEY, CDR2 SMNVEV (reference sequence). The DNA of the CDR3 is TGTGCCAGCAGTTTATGGGGGGGGAATCAGCCCCAGCATTTT. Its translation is CASSLWGGNQPQHF.

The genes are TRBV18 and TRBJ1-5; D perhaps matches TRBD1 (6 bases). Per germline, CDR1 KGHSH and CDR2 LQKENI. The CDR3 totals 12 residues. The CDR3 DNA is TGTGCAGGGGGGCGGAACAATCAGCCCCAGCATTTT. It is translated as CAGGRNNQPQHF.

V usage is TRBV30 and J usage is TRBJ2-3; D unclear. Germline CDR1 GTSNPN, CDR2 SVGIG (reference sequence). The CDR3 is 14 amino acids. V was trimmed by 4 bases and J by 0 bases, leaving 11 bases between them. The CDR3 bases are TGTGCCTGGACCGGGTGGGCTAGCACAGATACGCAGTATTTT. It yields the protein CAWTGWASTDTQYF.

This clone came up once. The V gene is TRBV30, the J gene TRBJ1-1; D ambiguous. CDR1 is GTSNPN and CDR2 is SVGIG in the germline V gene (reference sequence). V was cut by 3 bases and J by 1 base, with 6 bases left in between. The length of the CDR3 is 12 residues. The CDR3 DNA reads TGTGCCTGGAGCATGGGGAACACTGAAGCTTTCTTT. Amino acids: CAWSMGNTEAFF. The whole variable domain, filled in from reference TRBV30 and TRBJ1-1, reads SQTIHQWPATLVQPVGSPLSLECTVEGTSNPNLYWYRQAAGRGLQLLFYSVGIGQISSEVPQNLSASRPQDRQFILSSKKLLLSDSGFYLCAWSMGNTEAFFGQGTRLTVV.

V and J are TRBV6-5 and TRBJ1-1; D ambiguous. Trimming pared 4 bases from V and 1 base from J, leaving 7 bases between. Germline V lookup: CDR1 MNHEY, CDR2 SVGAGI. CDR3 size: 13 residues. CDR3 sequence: CASSWRENTEAFF. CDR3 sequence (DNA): TGTGCCAGCAGTTGGAGGGAGAACACTGAAGCTTTCTTT.

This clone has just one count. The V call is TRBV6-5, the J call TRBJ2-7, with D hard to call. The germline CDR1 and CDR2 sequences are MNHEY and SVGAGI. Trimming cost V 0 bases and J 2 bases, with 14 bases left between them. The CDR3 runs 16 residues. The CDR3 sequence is CASSYSSLLPTYEQYF. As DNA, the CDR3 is TGTGCCAGCAGTTACTCGAGTCTACTCCCCACCTACGAGCAGTACTTC.

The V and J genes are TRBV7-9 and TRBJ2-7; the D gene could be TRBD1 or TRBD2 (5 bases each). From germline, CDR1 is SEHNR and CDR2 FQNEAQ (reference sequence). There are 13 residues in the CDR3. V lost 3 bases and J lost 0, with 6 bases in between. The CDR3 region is CASSLGVSYEQYV. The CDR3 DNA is TGTGCCAGCAGCTTGGGGGTCTCCTACGAGCAGTACGTC.

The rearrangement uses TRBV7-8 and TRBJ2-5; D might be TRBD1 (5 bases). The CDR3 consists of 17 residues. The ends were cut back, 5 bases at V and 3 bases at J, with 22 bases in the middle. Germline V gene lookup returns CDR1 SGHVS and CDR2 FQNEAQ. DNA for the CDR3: TGTGCCAGCAGCCTGGGTAATTCGGTGACAGCTAAAGAGACCCAGTACTTC. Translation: CASSLGNSVTAKETQYF.

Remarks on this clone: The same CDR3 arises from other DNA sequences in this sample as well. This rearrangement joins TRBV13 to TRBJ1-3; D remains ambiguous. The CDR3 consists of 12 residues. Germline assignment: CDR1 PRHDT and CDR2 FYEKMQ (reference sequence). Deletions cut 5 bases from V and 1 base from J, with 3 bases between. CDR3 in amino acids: CASSASGNTIYF. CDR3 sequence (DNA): TGTGCCAGCAGCGCATCTGGAAACACCATATATTTT. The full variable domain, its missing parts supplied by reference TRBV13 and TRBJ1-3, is AAGVIQSPRHLIKEKRETATLKCYPIPRHDTVYWYQQGPGQDPQFLISFYEKMQSDKGSIPDRFSAQQFSDYHSELNMSSLELGDSALYFCASSASGNTIYFGEGSWLTVV.

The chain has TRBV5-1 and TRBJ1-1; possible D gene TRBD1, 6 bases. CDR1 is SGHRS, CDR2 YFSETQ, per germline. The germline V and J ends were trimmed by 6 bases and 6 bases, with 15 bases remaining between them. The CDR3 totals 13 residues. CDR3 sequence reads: CASTSLGGPEAFF. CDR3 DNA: TGCGCCAGCACCTCCCTAGGGGGTCCTGAAGCTTTCTTT.

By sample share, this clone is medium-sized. CDR3 sequence (DNA): TGTGCCAGCAGTAGAAACCCCGGACTAGCGGGAGTGGTGTATTTT. It yields the protein CASSRNPGLAGVVYF. The chain employs TRBV27 and TRBJ2-3; 13 bases line up with TRBD2. Per the germline V gene, CDR1 is MNHEY and CDR2 is SMNVEV (reference sequence). Germline trimming cut 5 bases from V and 14 bases from J; bases unmatched to any gene: 13. The CDR3 covers 15 residues.

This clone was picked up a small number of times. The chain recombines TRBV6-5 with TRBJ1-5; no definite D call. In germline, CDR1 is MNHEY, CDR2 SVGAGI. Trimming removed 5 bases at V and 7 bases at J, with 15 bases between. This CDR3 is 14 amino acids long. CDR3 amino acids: CASSEMGGQQPQHF. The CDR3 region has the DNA TGTGCCAGCAGTGAAATGGGAGGTCAGCAGCCCCAGCATTTT.

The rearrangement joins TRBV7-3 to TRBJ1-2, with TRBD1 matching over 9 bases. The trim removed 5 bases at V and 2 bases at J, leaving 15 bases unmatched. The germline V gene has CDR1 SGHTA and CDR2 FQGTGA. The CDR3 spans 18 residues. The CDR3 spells CASSPIPRDREANYGYTF. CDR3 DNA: TGTGCCAGCAGCCCGATACCCCGGGACAGGGAGGCCAACTATGGCTACACCTTC.

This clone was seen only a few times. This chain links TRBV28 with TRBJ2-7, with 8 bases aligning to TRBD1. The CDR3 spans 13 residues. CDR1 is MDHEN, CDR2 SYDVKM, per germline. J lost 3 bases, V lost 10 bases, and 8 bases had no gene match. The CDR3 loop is CAIRDRQFYEQYF. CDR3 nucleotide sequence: TGTGCCATCCGGGACAGGCAATTCTACGAGCAGTACTTC.

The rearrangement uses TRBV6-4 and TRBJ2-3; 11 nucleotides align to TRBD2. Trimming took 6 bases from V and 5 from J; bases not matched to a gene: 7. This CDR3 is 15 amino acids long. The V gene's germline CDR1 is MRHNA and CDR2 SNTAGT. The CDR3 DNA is TGTGCCAGCAGGGGGACTAGCGGAAATTTAGATACGCAGTATTTT. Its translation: CASRGTSGNLDTQYF.

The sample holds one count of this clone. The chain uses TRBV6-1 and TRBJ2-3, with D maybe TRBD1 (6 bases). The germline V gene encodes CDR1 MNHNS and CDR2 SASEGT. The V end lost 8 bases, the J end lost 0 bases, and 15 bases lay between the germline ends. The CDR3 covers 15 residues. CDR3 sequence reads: CASPDRYSSTDTQYF. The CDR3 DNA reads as TGTGCCAGCCCGGACAGATACTCTAGCACAGATACGCAGTATTTT.

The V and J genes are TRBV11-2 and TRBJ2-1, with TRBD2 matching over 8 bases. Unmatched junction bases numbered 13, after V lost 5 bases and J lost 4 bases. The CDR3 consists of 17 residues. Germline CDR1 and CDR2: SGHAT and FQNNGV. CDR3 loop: CASSAPGDSGVYNEQFF. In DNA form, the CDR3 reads TGTGCCAGCAGCGCCCCGGGCGATAGCGGGGTATACAATGAGCAGTTCTTC.